This T cell receptor beta chain emerged from a study of CD8 T cells in Susac syndrome. The sequenced target, TCR beta, came from blood CD8+ and CD4+ T cells. Negative magnetic isolation gave CD8+ and CD4+ cells; FACS enriched CD8+ TEMRA. V lost 4 bases and J lost 5, with 14 bases in between. Germline V CDR1 and CDR2: SEHNR, FQNEAQ (reference sequence). This CDR3 comprises 15 residues. RNA, at about 0.45 to 1 ug, was reverse transcribed with random hexamers. MiXCR, applied by TCRdb to the immunoSEQ multiplex PCR reads, yields one record per CDR3 protein. The sample consists of under 150,000 distinct CDR3 sequences, approximately 90% of them appearing once.

V and J are TRBV7-9 and TRBJ1-4, with D unclear. The receptor was derived from a human donor with multiple sclerosis. Sequencing was performed on CD8+ T cells from PBMCs. The CDR3 DNA reads as TGTGCCAGCAGCTCGAACGACCGATACAATGAAAAACTGTTTTTT. Encoded protein: CASSSNDRYNEKLFF.